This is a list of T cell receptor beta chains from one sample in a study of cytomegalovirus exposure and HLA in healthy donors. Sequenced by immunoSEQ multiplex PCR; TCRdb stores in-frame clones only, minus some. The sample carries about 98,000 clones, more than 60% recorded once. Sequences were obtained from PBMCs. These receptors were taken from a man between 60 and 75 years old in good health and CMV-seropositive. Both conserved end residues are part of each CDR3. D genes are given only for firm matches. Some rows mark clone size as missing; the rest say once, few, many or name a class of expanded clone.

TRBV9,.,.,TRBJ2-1,TGTGCCAGCAACTCTGAGCAGTTCTTC,CASNSEQFF
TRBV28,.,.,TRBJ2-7,TGTGCCAGCAGTGAGCCCCTGAGGTACGAGCAGTACTTC,CASSEPLRYEQYF
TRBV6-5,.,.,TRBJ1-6,TGTGCCAGCAGTTACAAACAGGGTTTTTTTAGTTCACCCCTCCACTTT,CASSYKQGFFSSPLHF
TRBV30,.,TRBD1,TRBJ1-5,TGTGCCTGGTCCGGACAGGGATATTATTCCCAGCATTTT,CAWSGQGYYSQHF
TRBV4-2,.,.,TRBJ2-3,TGTGCCAGCAGCTTCGCGGTAGCAGCAAGCACAGATACGCAGTATTTT,CASSFAVAASTDTQYF
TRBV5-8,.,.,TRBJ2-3,TGTGCCAGCACCGTGGGGCCAGGAGTTATAGATACGCAGTATTTT,CASTVGPGVIDTQYF
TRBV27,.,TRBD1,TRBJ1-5,TGTGCCAGCAGTCGGGGACAGAGCGGTCAGCCCCAGCATTTT,CASSRGQSGQPQHF
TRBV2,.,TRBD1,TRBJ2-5,TGTGCCAGCAGCCGACAGGGGTCCCAAGAGACCCAGTACTTC,CASSRQGSQETQYF
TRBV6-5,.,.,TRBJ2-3,TGTGCCAGCAGTTACGGCACAGGGATGCGCACAGATACGCAGTATTTT,CASSYGTGMRTDTQYF
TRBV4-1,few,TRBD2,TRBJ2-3,TGCGCCAGCAGCTCGCCACTAGCGGGGGGGCCTTTGTCGGGTACGCAGTATTTT,CASSSPLAGGPLSGTQYF
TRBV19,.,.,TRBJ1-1,TGTGCCAGTAGTAGTACAGCGGGAGGGGACACTGAAGCTTTCTTT,CASSSTAGGDTEAFF
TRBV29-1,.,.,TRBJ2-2,TGCAGCGTTCGAACTAACACCGGGGAGCTGTTTTTT,CSVRTNTGELFF
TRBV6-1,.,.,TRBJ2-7,TGTGCCAGCAGTGTGGACTTTGGGAGCGAGCAGTACTTC,CASSVDFGSEQYF
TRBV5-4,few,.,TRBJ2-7,TGTGCCAGCAGCTTGGATGCAGGGCCTCTGCGGTACGAGCAGTACTTC,CASSLDAGPLRYEQYF
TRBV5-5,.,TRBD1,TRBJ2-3,TGTGCCAGCCACCCGACAGGGGATGGTACAGATACGCAGTATTTT,CASHPTGDGTDTQYF
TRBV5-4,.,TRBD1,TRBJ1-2,TGTGCCAGCAGCTTCCCGACAGGGTCTAGCTATGGCTACACCTTC,CASSFPTGSSYGYTF
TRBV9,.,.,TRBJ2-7,TGTGCCAGCAGCGTCAGGGGGGTAAACGAGCAGTACTTC,CASSVRGVNEQYF
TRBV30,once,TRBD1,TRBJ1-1,TGTGCCTGGCACCGGAGGGGACAGAGATTGAACACTGAAGCTTTCTTT,CAWHRRGQRLNTEAFF
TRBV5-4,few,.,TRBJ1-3,TGTGCCAGCAGCCTATGGGCCGCGAAGGGAAACACCATATATTTT,CASSLWAAKGNTIYF
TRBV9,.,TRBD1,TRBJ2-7,TGTGCCAGCAGCCCCGGGACAGGGGTTGGGTACGAGCAGTACTTC,CASSPGTGVGYEQYF
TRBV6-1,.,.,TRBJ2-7,TGTGCCAGCAGTGAAACAGTTCTTACCTACGAGCAGTACTTC,CASSETVLTYEQYF
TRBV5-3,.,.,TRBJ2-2,TGTGCCAGAAGCTTGAATGAGTACGGGGAAATTGCGAACACCGGGGAGCTGTTTTTT,CARSLNEYGEIANTGELFF
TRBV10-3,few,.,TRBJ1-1,TGTGCCATCAGTGTGCAGGGTGCGAACACTGAAGCTTTCTTT,CAISVQGANTEAFF
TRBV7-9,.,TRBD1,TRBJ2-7,TGTGCCAGCAGCTTCAGCGGCAGGGGGCCCTACGAGCAGTACTTC,CASSFSGRGPYEQYF
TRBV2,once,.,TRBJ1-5,TGTGCCAGTAGGGGGGGGCGTTATAGCAATCAGCCCCAGCATTTT,CASRGGRYSNQPQHF
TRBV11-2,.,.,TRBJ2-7,TGTGCCAGCAGCTTAGGGGATCAGGGTTCATACGAGCAGTACTTC,CASSLGDQGSYEQYF
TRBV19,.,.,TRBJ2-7,TGTGCCAGTAGTCCCCAAGGGGGCGAGCAGTACTTC,CASSPQGGEQYF
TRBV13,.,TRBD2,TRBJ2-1,TGTGCCAGCAGCGGCGGGAGCTCCTACAATGAGCAGTTCTTC,CASSGGSSYNEQFF
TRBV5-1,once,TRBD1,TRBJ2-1,TGCGCCAGCAGCCCACACCCACGGACAGGGTACAATGAGCAGTTCTTC,CASSPHPRTGYNEQFF
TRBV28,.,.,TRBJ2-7,TGTGCCAGCAGTCAAAACAGGGTAAGCCTTAGGAACGAGCAGTACTTC,CASSQNRVSLRNEQYF